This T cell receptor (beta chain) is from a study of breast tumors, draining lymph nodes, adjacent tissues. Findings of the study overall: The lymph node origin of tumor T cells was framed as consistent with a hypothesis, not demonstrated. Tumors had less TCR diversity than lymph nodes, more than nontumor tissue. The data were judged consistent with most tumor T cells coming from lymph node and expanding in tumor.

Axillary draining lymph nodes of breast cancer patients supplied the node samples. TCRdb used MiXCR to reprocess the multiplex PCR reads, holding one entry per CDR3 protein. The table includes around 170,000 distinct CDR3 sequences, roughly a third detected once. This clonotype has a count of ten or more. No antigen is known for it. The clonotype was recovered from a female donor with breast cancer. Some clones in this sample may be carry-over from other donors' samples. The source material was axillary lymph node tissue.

CDR3: CSAPPLLGSGETYNEQFF. CDR3 in DNA: TGCAGTGCTCCACCGCTCCTGGGTAGCGGGGAAACCTACAATGAGCAGTTCTTC. V is TRBV20-1 and J is TRBJ2-1; 8 nucleotides agree with TRBD2. This CDR3 has 18 residues. J gave up 2 bases and V 5 bases, and 17 bases lay outside the gene matches. The germline CDR1 and CDR2 sequences are DFQATT and SNEGSKA (reference sequence).